Below, 5 T cell receptor beta chains from the same sample are listed, as sequenced in a study of CD8 T cells in ankylosing spondylitis. These TCRs' antigens remain unknown. TCRdb reanalysed the 5' RACE reads using MiXCR and keeps one entry per CDR3 protein. The sample consists of approximately 500,000 distinct CDR3 sequences, about an eighth of them appearing once. Whole-study findings and limits: Seemingly characteristic of ankylosing spondylitis blood was a TCR beta motif consisting of about 8 highly homologous variants.

Sequenced: blood, either unsorted or a sorted T cell fraction (not recorded which). The receptors come from a male donor with ankylosing spondylitis.

The gene calls are TRBV12-3 or TRBV12-4 and TRBJ2-5; D is possibly TRBD2 (5 bases). The V and J ends lost 5 bases and 3 bases respectively, with 19 bases between them. This CDR3 has 16 residues. CDR3 in amino acids: CASSPLVAPWEETQYF. DNA for the CDR3: TGTGCCAGCAGTCCCCTAGTAGCGCCCTGGGAAGAGACCCAGTACTTC.

This chain joins TRBV24-1 and TRBJ2-1, with TRBD2 matching 10 bases. Germline trimming cut 7 bases from V and 6 bases from J; bases unmatched to any gene: 2. Germline V gene sequence: CDR1 KGHDR, CDR2 SFDVKD. This CDR3 has 13 amino acids. The CDR3 protein is CATRPSGSNEQFF. CDR3 coding DNA: TGTGCCACCAGGCCTAGCGGGAGCAATGAGCAGTTCTTC.

The V call is TRBV2, the J call TRBJ2-5; D unclear. Trimming cost V 7 bases and J 0 bases, with 6 bases left between them. Germline CDR1 reads SNHLY; CDR2 reads FYNNEI. CDR3 length: 12 residues. This CDR3 is CASNQYQETQYF. In DNA, the CDR3 is TGTGCCAGCAACCAGTACCAAGAGACCCAGTACTTC. The whole variable domain, remainder taken from reference TRBV2 and TRBJ2-5, is EPEVTQTPSHQVTQMGQEVILRCVPISNHLYFYWYRQILGQKVEFLVSFYNNEISEKSEIFDDQFSVERPDGSNFTLKIRSTKLEDSAMYFCASNQYQETQYFGPGTRLLVL.

The CDR3 sequence: CSAALGRESDTQYF. The CDR3 DNA reads TGCAGTGCTGCCCTGGGGCGGGAGAGTGATACGCAGTATTTT. The gene calls are TRBV20-1 and TRBJ2-3, with 7 bases that match TRBD2. The germline CDR1 and CDR2 sequences are DFQATT and SNEGSKA (reference sequence). The CDR3 contains 14 residues. J gave up 6 bases and V 5 bases, and 11 bases lay outside the gene matches.

This clonotype was detected a few times. The rearrangement uses TRBV7-2 and TRBJ1-1; a possible D gene is TRBD1 (6 bases). V was pared by 2 bases and J by 5 bases, with 12 bases between. The CDR3 is 14 residues long. Germline V lookup: CDR1 SGHTA, CDR2 FQGNSA. CDR3 DNA: TGTGCCAGCAGCTTACCCGGGGGCGTAACTGAAGCTTTCTTT. Residues: CASSLPGGVTEAFF.